This T cell receptor beta chain was captured in a study of cytomegalovirus exposure and HLA in healthy donors. This clone has a handful of counts. PCR employed 60 Vbeta and 13 Jbeta primers. Repertoires were generated with immunoSEQ multiplex PCR, while TCRdb's copy carries only in-frame clones and drops some. Among 150,000 to 200,000 clones listed, 80% to 85% were seen once. CDR3 length: 17 amino acids. The junction had 12 bases not matched to a gene; V was cut back by 4 bases and J by 0 bases. The V gene's germline CDR1 is SGHNT and CDR2 YYREEE (reference sequence). This chain connects TRBV5-4 to TRBJ1-1; 7 bases map to TRBD1. The sequence was obtained from a young man in good health and CMV-seronegative. Sequencing was performed on PBMCs. The CDR3: CASSRPRGDRMNTEAFF. The CDR3 DNA reads TGTGCCAGCAGCCGCCCCAGGGGGGATCGAATGAACACTGAAGCTTTCTTT.